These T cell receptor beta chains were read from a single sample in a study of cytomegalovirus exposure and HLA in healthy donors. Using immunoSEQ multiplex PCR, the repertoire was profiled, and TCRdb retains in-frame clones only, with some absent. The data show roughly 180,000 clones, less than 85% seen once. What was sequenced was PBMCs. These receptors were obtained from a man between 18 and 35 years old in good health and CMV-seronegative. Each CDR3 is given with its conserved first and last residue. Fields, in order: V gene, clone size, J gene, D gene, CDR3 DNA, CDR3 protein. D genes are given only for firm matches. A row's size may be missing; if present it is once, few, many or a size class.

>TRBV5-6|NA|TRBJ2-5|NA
TGTGCCAGCAGCTTGGGGCAGGGAAGTGGGACCCAGTACTTC
CASSLGQGSGTQYF
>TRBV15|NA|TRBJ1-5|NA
TGTGCCACCAGCAGAGATACCGGTCCAAGGCAGGGCTTCTGGCCCCAGCATTTT
CATSRDTGPRQGFWPQHF
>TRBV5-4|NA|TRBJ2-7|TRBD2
TGTGCCAGCAGCTTGGCGGGAGGGCCGGCGTACGAGCAGTACTTC
CASSLAGGPAYEQYF
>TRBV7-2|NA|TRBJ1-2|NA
TGTGCCAGCAGCTTAGCCGGGAACTATGGCTACACCTTC
CASSLAGNYGYTF
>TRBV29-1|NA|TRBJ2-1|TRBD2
TGCAGCGTCATATGGACTAGCGGGACTGGGCAGTTCTTC
CSVIWTSGTGQFF
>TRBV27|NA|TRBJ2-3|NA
TGTGCCAGCAGTTTGTTAGGGCCCGGGGGTGGGCAGTATTTT
CASSLLGPGGGQYF
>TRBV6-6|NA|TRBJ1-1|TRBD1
TGTGCCAGCAGTTACCCCCAGGGACAGGGCACTGAAGCTTTCTTT
CASSYPQGQGTEAFF
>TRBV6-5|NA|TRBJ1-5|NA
TGTGCCAGCAGGGAATCGGCAGGGATCAATCAGCCCCAGCATTTT
CASRESAGINQPQHF
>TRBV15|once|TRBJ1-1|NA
TGTGCCACCAGCAGAACCGGGAAAGACACTGAAGCTTTCTTT
CATSRTGKDTEAFF
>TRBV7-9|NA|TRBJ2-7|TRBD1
TGTGCCAGCAGCTCATACAGGGGTCCCTACGAGCAGTACTTC
CASSSYRGPYEQYF
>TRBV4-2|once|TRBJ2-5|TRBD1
TGTGCCAGCAGCCAAGAAAGGGGACAGGGAAGAGAGACCCAGTACTTC
CASSQERGQGRETQYF
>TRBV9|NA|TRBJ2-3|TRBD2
TGTGCCAGCAGTGGTAGCGGGGGGGCTGGAGATACGCAGTATTTT
CASSGSGGAGDTQYF
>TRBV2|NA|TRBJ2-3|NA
TGTGCCAGCAGTGTAACTAGCTCCACAGATACGCAGTATTTT
CASSVTSSTDTQYF
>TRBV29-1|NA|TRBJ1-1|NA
TGCAGCGTTCAAAGCGGCGGGGGAAACACTGAAGCTTTCTTT
CSVQSGGGNTEAFF
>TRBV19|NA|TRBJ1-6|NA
TGTGCCAGTAGTACAGCGGGACAATGGGGTAATTCACCCCTCCACTTT
CASSTAGQWGNSPLHF
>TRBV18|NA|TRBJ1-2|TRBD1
TGTGCCAGCTCATCGGGACAGGGAGATCGCTACACCTTC
CASSSGQGDRYTF
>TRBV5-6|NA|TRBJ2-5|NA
TGTGCCAGCAGCTTGGTTTATCGGGAGACCCAGTACTTC
CASSLVYRETQYF
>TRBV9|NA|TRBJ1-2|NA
TGTGCCAGCAGCGTATCTCCCCACCTGACAGAGAACTATGGCTACACCTTC
CASSVSPHLTENYGYTF
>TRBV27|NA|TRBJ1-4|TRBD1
TGTGCCAGCAGACCACTCCGCCCGGGACAGCCCGTTGAAAAACTGTTTTTT
CASRPLRPGQPVEKLFF
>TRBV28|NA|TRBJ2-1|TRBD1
TGTGCCAGCAGTCCCAGGACAGGGAGGACCTACAATGAGCAGTTCTTC
CASSPRTGRTYNEQFF
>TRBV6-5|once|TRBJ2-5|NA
TGTGCCAGCAGTTACTCACCGCGATACGGAGAGACCCAGTACTTC
CASSYSPRYGETQYF
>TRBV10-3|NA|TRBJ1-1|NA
TGTGCCATCACGGCGGAACCGAACACTGAAGCTTTCTTT
CAITAEPNTEAFF
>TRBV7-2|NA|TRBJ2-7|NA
TGTGCCAGCAGCTTAGCGGGAGATGCTCACGAGCAGTACTTC
CASSLAGDAHEQYF
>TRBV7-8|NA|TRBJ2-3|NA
TGTGCCAGCAGCTTATGTGGCAGGTCCTACCACCTGGGTCTTTGCTATACGCAGTATTTT
CASSLCGRSYHLGLCYTQYF
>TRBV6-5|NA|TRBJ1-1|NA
TGTGCCAGCAGTTACTCGATTTTGGGTGCAGGGGACGCTTTCTTT
CASSYSILGAGDAFF
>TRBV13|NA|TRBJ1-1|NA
TGTGCCAGCAGCTTAGGCGCGGGCACTGAAGCTTTCTTT
CASSLGAGTEAFF
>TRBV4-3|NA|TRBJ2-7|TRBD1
TGCGCCAGCAGGATGACAGGGGGCCTTGGCGAGCAGTACTTC
CASRMTGGLGEQYF
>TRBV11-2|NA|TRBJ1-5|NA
TGTGCCAGCAGCGCCAGGGGCCGCGAAGAGCCCCAGCATTTT
CASSARGREEPQHF
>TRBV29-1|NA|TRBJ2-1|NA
TGCAGCGTTGTCGGGAGCGCCTACAATGAGCAGTTCTTC
CSVVGSAYNEQFF
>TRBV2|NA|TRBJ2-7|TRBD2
TGTGCCAGCAGAGTACTAGCGGTAGGTTCCTACGAGCAGTACTTC
CASRVLAVGSYEQYF
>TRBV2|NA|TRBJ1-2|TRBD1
TGTGCCAGCAGTGAATATAGGACAGGGGGCTATGGCTACACCTTC
CASSEYRTGGYGYTF
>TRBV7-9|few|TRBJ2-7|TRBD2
TGTGCCAGCAGCCACACACCTAGCGGGAGGAACTCCTACGAGCAGTACTTC
CASSHTPSGRNSYEQYF
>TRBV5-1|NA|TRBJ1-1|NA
TGCGCCAGCACCCTGGAACAGTTCACTGAAGCTTTCTTT
CASTLEQFTEAFF
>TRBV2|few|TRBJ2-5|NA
TGTGCCAGCTTCTTCCCCGGGGAGACCCAGTACTTC
CASFFPGETQYF